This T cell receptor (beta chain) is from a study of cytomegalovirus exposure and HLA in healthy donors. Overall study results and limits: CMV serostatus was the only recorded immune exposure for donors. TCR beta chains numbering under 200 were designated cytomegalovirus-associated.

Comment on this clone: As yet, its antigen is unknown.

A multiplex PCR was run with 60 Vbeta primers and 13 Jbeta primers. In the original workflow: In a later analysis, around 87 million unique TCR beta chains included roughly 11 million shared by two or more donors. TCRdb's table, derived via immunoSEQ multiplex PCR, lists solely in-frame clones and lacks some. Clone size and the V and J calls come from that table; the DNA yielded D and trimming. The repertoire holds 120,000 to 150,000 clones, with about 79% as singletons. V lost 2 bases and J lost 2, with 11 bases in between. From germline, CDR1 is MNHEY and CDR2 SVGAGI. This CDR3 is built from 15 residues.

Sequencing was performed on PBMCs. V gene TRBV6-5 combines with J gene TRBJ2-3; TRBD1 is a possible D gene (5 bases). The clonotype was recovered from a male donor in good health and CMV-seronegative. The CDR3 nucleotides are TGTGCCAGCAGTTACCGACAGTACCCCACAGATACGCAGTATTTT. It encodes CASSYRQYPTDTQYF.